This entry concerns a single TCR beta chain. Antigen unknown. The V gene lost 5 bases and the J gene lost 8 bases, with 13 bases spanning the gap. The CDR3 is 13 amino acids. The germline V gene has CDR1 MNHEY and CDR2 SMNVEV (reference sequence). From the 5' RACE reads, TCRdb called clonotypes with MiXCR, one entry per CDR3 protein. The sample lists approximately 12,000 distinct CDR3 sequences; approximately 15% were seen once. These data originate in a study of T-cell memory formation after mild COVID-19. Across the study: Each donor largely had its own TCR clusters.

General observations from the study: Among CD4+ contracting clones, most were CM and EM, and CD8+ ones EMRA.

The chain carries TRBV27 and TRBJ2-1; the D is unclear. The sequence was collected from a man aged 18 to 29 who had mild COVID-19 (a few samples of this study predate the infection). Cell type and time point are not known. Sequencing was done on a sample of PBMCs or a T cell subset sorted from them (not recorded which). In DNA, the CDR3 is TGTGCCAGCAGTACCCCGGTCCTCGATGAGCAGTTCTTC. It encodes CASSTPVLDEQFF.